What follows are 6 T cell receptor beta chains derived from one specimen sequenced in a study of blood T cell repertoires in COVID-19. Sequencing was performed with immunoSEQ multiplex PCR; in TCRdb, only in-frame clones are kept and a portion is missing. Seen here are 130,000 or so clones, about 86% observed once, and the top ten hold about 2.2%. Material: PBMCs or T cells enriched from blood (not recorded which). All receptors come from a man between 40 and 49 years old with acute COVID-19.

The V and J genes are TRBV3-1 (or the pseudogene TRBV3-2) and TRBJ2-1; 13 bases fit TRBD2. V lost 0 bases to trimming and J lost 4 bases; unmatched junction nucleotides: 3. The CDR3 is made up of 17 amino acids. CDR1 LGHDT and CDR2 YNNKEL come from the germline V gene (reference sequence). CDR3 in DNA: TGTGCCAGCAGCCAAGAGGGACTAGCGGGACATTACAATGAGCAGTTCTTC. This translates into CASSQEGLAGHYNEQFF.

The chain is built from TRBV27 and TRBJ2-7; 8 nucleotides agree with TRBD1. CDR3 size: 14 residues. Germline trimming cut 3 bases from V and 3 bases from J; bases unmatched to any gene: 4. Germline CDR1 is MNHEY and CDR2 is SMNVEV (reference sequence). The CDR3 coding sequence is TGTGCCAGCAGTTTGGGACAGGCCCTCTACGAGCAGTACTTC. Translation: CASSLGQALYEQYF.

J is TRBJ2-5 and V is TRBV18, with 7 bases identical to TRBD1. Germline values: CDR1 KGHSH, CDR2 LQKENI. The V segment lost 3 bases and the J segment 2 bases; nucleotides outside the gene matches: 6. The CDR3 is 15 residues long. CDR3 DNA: TGTGCCAGCTCACCGGATTCAGGGGGACAAGAGACCCAGTACTTC. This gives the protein CASSPDSGGQETQYF.

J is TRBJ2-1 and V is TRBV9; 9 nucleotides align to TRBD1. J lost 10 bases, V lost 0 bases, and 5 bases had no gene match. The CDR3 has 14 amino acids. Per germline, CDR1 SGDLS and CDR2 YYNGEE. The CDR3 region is CASSVGDRVAEQFF. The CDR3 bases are TGTGCCAGCAGCGTAGGGGACAGGGTGGCGGAGCAGTTCTTC.

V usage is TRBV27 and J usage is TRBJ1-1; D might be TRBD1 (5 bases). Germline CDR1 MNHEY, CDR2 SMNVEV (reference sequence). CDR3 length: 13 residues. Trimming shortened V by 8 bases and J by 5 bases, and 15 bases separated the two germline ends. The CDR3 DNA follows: TGTGCCAGCGGACCCTGGGGGGGGACTGAAGCTTTCTTT. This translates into CASGPWGGTEAFF.

The CDR3 region has the DNA TGTGCCAGCAGCTTAGGTCTAGTTGAAGCTTTCTTT. This gives the protein CASSLGLVEAFF. The chain carries TRBV7-9 and TRBJ1-1; D gene uncertain. The germline V gene encodes CDR1 SEHNR and CDR2 FQNEAQ (reference sequence). The CDR3 runs to 12 residues. V lost 1 base, J lost 7 bases, and 7 bases lay in between.